These 20 T cell receptor beta chains share one sample of origin, sequenced in a study of T cells after posttransplantation cyclophosphamide. Sequenced by immunoSEQ multiplex PCR; TCRdb stores in-frame clones only, minus some. Altogether almost 35,000 clones were found in the sample, and no singletons occur. Sequencing used PBMCs. The receptors come from a woman in her forties or fifties in good health and a related stem cell transplant donor.

The V and J genes are TRBV6-5 and TRBJ1-1, with TRBD1 matching over 7 bases. V shed 6 bases, J shed 1 base, and the junction held 8 bases outside the gene matches. This CDR3 region has 15 residues. The germline V gene encodes CDR1 MNHEY and CDR2 SVGAGI. CDR3 DNA sequence: TGTGCCAGCAGGTCCTTCACAGGGGAGAACACTGAAGCTTTCTTT. Protein product: CASRSFTGENTEAFF.

This clone occurred many times. The chain links TRBV14 to TRBJ1-2; 7 bases match TRBD1. V shed 1 base and J 3 bases; nucleotides not matched to a gene: 11. This CDR3 region has 17 residues. Germline CDR1 is SGHDN and CDR2 is FVKESK. The CDR3 region is CASSQAGRGLEYYGYTF. CDR3 DNA: TGTGCCAGCAGCCAAGCTGGGAGGGGGCTGGAGTACTATGGCTACACCTTC.

This clone was seen ten or more times. V gene TRBV5-1 combines with J gene TRBJ1-2; unclear D gene. There are 13 residues in the CDR3. The ends were cut back, 0 bases at V and 1 base at J, with 4 bases in the middle. Germline loops: CDR1 SGHRS, CDR2 YFSETQ. The chain's CDR3 is CASSLAGNYGYTF. The CDR3 nucleotides are TGCGCCAGCAGCTTGGCCGGTAACTATGGCTACACCTTC.

This clone occurred many times. The J gene is TRBJ2-7, the V gene TRBV18, with TRBD2 identical over 9 bases. Unmatched junction bases numbered 7, after V lost 5 bases and J lost 2 bases. The CDR3 has 15 residues. From germline, CDR1 is KGHSH and CDR2 LQKENI. CDR3 residues: CASSGEREAPYEQYF. The CDR3 DNA reads as TGTGCCAGCTCAGGAGAGCGGGAGGCCCCCTACGAGCAGTACTTC.

This clone was seen repeatedly, ten times or more. The chain employs TRBV7-6 and TRBJ2-4; 12 nucleotides match TRBD2. This CDR3 comprises 12 residues. J gave up 11 bases and V 4 bases, and 0 bases lay outside the gene matches. Looked up from germline, CDR1 is SGHVS and CDR2 is FNYEAQ. The CDR3 bases are TGTGCCAGCAGCTCTAGCGGGAGGGTTCAGTACTTC. Residues: CASSSSGRVQYF.

There are many counts of this clone. The V gene is TRBV11-3, the J gene TRBJ2-2; D is unclear. Trimming took off 6 bases at V and 1 base at J, with 9 bases between the two ends. Germline CDR1 SGHNT, CDR2 YENEEA. The CDR3 consists of 14 residues. The CDR3 sequence: CASRSAKNTGELFF. The CDR3 region has the DNA TGTGCCAGCAGAAGCGCTAAGAACACCGGGGAGCTGTTTTTT.

This clone came up many times. The rearrangement uses TRBV27 and TRBJ2-7, with D perhaps matching TRBD1 (6 bases). Germline V gene lookup returns CDR1 MNHEY and CDR2 SMNVEV (reference sequence). This CDR3 spans 15 amino acids. Trimming removed 3 bases from V and 3 bases from J, with 15 bases in between. CDR3 coding DNA: TGTGCCAGCAGTTTCGGTCAGGGGTGGCGCTACGAGCAGTACTTC. This translates into CASSFGQGWRYEQYF.

This clone was observed many times. V is TRBV2 and J is TRBJ2-4, with D perhaps TRBD1 (5 bases). CDR1 and CDR2 (germline): SNHLY, FYNNEI. CDR3 size: 17 residues. Trimming took 0 bases from V and 3 from J, leaving 15 bases between them. CDR3 DNA sequence: TGTGCCAGCAGTGAAGCGCTTCCAGGGCAGGTCAAAAACATTCAGTACTTC. It translates to CASSEALPGQVKNIQYF. Full variable domain (outside the CDR3, taken from reference TRBV2 and TRBJ2-4): EPEVTQTPSHQVTQMGQEVILRCVPISNHLYFYWYRQILGQKVEFLVSFYNNEISEKSEIFDDQFSVERPDGSNFTLKIRSTKLEDSAMYFCASSEALPGQVKNIQYFGAGTRLSVL.

Ten or more counts support this clone. The gene calls are TRBV7-7 and TRBJ1-2; tentative D call: TRBD1 (5 bases). CDR1 is SSHAT and CDR2 is FNYEAQ in the germline V gene (reference sequence). The V gene lost 5 bases and the J gene lost 5 bases, with 6 bases spanning the gap. The CDR3 length is 11 residues. CDR3: CASSRGYGYTF. The CDR3 nucleotides read TGTGCCAGCAGCCGGGGGTATGGCTACACCTTC.

The V and J genes are TRBV7-8 and TRBJ2-5; a weak D match, TRBD1 (5 bases). V was clipped by 5 bases and J by 2 bases, with 18 bases between them. Germline V CDR1 and CDR2: SGHVS, FQNEAQ. The CDR3 loop spans 16 amino acids. The CDR3 DNA sequence: TGTGCCAGCAGCCCAATAGGGGTTTCCACTCAAGAGACCCAGTACTTC. This sequence encodes CASSPIGVSTQETQYF. Complete variable domain (other parts from reference TRBV7-8 and TRBJ2-5): GAGVSQSPRYKVAKRGQDVALRCDPISGHVSLFWYQQALGQGPEFLTYFQNEAQLDKSGLPSDRFFAERPEGSVSTLKIQRTQQEDSAVYLCASSPIGVSTQETQYFGPGTRLLVL.

This clone was seen many times. This chain joins TRBV4-3 and TRBJ2-3; 11 bases fit TRBD2. Germline assignment: CDR1 LGHNA and CDR2 YSLEER. This CDR3 is built from 12 residues. Losses at the gene ends were 5 bases for V and 11 bases for J; bases not matched to a gene: 3. The CDR3 coding sequence is TGCGCCAGCAGCAGGGGACTAGCGGAGCAGTATTTT. The encoded protein is CASSRGLAEQYF.

This clone was seen at least ten times. The CDR3 DNA reads as TGCGCCAGCAGCCAAACGAGCGGGATCTCCTACGAGCAGTACTTC. Residues: CASSQTSGISYEQYF. The chain links TRBV4-1 to TRBJ2-7; 7 nucleotides match TRBD2. V was pared by 2 bases and J by 0 bases, with 4 bases of the junction left unmatched. This CDR3 has 15 amino acids. Germline CDR1 MGHRA, CDR2 YSYEKL.

This clone came up many times. This chain uses TRBV7-3 with TRBJ1-2, with 7 bases matching TRBD1. Per germline, CDR1 SGHTA and CDR2 FQGTGA. The junction had 4 bases not matched to a gene; V was cut back by 5 bases and J by 4 bases. CDR3 length: 13 amino acids. The CDR3 sequence is CASSPTGVYGYTF. The CDR3, as DNA: TGTGCCAGCAGCCCCACAGGGGTCTATGGCTACACCTTC.

This clone was picked up many times. The chain combines TRBV5-1 with TRBJ2-7; TRBD1 might be the D (5 bases). The V and J ends lost 7 bases and 2 bases respectively, with 16 bases between them. Germline CDR1 SGHRS, CDR2 YFSETQ. This CDR3 has 14 residues. CDR3 sequence (DNA): TGCGCCAGCCGCCGCGAAAGGGGCCCCTACGAGCAGTACTTC. Translated, it gives CASRRERGPYEQYF.

This clone was picked up many times. This sequence joins TRBV28 and TRBJ2-5; D not certain. V was trimmed by 6 bases and J by 7 bases, leaving 12 bases between them. Germline lookup yields CDR1 MDHEN and CDR2 SYDVKM. The length of the CDR3 is 12 residues. The CDR3 bases are TGTGCCAGCAGCCTAACTTTCGGGACCCAGTACTTC. The encoded protein is CASSLTFGTQYF.

This clone was counted ten times or more. The chain recombines TRBV19 with TRBJ1-2, with 7 bases lining up with TRBD1. V trimming: 4 bases; J trimming: 4 bases; junction bases outside the gene matches: 6. Germline lookup yields CDR1 LNHDA and CDR2 SQIVND (reference sequence). The CDR3 runs 14 residues. The CDR3 sequence is CASSSYRGTYGYTF. For the CDR3, the DNA is TGTGCCAGTAGTAGCTACAGGGGAACCTATGGCTACACCTTC.

This clone was picked up a small number of times. The rearrangement joins TRBV11-2 to TRBJ2-5; no firm D call. Germline CDR1 and CDR2: SGHAT and FQNNGV. The CDR3 contains 13 residues. V shed 0 bases and J shed 5 bases, with 7 bases lying between them. The CDR3 sequence: CASSLDRVETQYF. For the CDR3, the DNA is TGTGCCAGCAGCTTAGATCGGGTGGAGACCCAGTACTTC. Together with reference TRBV11-2 and TRBJ2-5, the CDR3 gives the full variable domain: EAGVAQSPRYKIIEKRQSVAFWCNPISGHATLYWYQQILGQGPKLLIQFQNNGVVDDSQLPKDRFSAERLKGVDSTLKIQPAKLEDSAVYLCASSLDRVETQYFGPGTRLLVL.

In its sample, this clone was seen many times. The chain is built from TRBV19 and TRBJ2-1; TRBD1 aligns across 11 bases. This CDR3 is 16 amino acids long. V was clipped by 0 bases and J by 6 bases; unmatched bases: 4. Looked up from germline, CDR1 is LNHDA and CDR2 is SQIVND (reference sequence). The CDR3 loop is CASSIERGTGGNEQFF. DNA for the CDR3: TGTGCCAGTAGTATAGAACGGGGGACAGGGGGCAATGAGCAGTTCTTC.

This clone has ten or more counts. The CDR3 here is CASSPGTDNEQFF. As DNA, the CDR3 is TGCGCCAGCAGCCCCGGGACTGACAATGAGCAGTTCTTC. The chain joins TRBV5-1 to TRBJ2-1, with D maybe TRBD2 (6 bases). Germline CDR1 is SGHRS and CDR2 is YFSETQ. Trimming took 4 bases from V and 5 from J, leaving 10 bases between them. The CDR3 has 13 amino acids.

This clone was observed a few times. This chain links TRBV9 with TRBJ1-1; tentative D call: TRBD1 (5 bases). Germline lookup yields CDR1 SGDLS and CDR2 YYNGEE. This CDR3 comprises 14 residues. The germline V and J ends were trimmed by 0 bases and 4 bases, with 10 bases remaining between them. CDR3 coding DNA: TGTGCCAGCAGCGTAGGTCAGGGAACCACTGAAGCTTTCTTT. Its protein product is CASSVGQGTTEAFF. Full variable domain (missing parts from reference TRBV9 and TRBJ1-1): DSGVTQTPKHLITATGQRVTLRCSPRSGDLSVYWYQQSLDQGLQFLIQYYNGEERAKGNILERFSAQQFPDLHSELNLSSLELGDSALYFCASSVGQGTTEAFFGQGTRLTVV.